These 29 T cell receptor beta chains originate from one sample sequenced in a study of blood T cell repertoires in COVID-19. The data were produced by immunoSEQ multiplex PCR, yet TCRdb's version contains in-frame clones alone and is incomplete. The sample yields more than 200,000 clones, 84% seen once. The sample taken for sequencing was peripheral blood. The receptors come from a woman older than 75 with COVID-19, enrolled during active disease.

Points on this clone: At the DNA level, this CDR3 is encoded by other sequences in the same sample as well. The CDR3 DNA reads TGCGCCAGCAGCTTGGGACAGGCCATGAACACCGGGGAGCTGTTTTTT. Translating it yields CASSLGQAMNTGELFF. The V gene is TRBV5-1, the J gene TRBJ2-2, with a weak D call TRBD1 (6 bases). Germline values: CDR1 SGHRS, CDR2 YFSETQ. Trimming shortened V by 0 bases and J by 1 base, and 10 bases separated the two germline ends. This CDR3 comprises 16 residues.

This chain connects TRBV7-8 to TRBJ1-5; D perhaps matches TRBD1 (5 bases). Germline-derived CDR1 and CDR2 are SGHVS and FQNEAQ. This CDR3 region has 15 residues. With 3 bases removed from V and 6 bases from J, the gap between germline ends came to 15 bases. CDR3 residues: CASSFDSSASQPQHF. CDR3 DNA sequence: TGTGCCAGCAGCTTCGACAGCTCGGCGAGTCAGCCCCAGCATTTT.

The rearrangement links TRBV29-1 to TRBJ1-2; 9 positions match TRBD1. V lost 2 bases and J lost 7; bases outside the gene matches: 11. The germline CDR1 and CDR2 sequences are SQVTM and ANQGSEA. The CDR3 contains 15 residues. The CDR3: CSVENRGNRGLGYTF. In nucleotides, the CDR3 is TGCAGCGTTGAAAATAGGGGGAACAGGGGGCTTGGCTACACCTTC.

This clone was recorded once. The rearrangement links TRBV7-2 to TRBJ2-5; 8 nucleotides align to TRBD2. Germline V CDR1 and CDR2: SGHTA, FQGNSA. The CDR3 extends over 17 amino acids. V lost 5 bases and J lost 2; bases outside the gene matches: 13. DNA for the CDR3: TGTGCCAGCAGCGGCCGAGTAGCCGGGGGGGGGCAAGAGACCCAGTACTTC. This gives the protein CASSGRVAGGGQETQYF.

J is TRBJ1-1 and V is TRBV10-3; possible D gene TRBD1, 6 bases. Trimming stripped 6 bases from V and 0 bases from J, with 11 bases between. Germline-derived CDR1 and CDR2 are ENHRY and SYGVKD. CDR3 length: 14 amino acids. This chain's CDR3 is CAISPGVLNTEAFF. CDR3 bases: TGTGCCATCAGCCCAGGGGTTCTGAACACTGAAGCTTTCTTT.

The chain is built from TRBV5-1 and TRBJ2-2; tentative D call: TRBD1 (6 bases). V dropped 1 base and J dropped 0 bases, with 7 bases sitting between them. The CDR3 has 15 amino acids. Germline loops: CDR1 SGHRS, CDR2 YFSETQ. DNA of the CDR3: TGCGCCAGCAGCTTGAGGACAGCGAACACCGGGGAGCTGTTTTTT. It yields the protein CASSLRTANTGELFF.

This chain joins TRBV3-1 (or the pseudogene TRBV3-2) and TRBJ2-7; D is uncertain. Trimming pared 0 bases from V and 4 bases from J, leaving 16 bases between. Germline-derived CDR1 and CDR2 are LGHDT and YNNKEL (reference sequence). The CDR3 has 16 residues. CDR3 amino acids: CASSQDRRGKPYEQYF. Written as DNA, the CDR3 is TGTGCCAGCAGCCAAGATAGGCGCGGTAAACCGTACGAGCAGTACTTC.

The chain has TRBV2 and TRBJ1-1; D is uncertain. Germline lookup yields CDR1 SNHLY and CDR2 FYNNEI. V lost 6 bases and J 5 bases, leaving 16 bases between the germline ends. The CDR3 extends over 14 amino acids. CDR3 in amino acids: CASRTSRSGTEAFF. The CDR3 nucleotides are TGTGCCAGCAGGACTAGCCGGTCCGGTACTGAAGCTTTCTTT.

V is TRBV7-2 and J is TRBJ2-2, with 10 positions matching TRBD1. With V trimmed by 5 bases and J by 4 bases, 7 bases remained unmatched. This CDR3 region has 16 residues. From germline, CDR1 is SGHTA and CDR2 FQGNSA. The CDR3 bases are TGTGCCAGCAGCAAACGTGGGACAGGGGCCACCGGGGAGCTGTTTTTT. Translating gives CASSKRGTGATGELFF.

The CDR3 DNA reads TGTGCCAGCAGTTACTCCGGGGGGAGCTCACCCCTCCACTTT. Translating gives CASSYSGGSSPLHF. This chain joins TRBV6-6 and TRBJ1-6; D is possibly TRBD1 (5 bases). In germline, CDR1 is MNHNY, CDR2 SVGAGI (reference sequence). The CDR3 totals 14 residues. Trimming shortened V by 0 bases and J by 10 bases, and 10 bases separated the two germline ends.

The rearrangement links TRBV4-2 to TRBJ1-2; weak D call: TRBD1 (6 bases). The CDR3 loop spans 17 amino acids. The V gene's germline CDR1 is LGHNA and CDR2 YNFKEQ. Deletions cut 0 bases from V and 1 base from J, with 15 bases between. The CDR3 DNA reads TGTGCCAGCAGCCAAGATCTAGGCACAGGGCGTAACTATGGCTACACCTTC. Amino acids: CASSQDLGTGRNYGYTF.

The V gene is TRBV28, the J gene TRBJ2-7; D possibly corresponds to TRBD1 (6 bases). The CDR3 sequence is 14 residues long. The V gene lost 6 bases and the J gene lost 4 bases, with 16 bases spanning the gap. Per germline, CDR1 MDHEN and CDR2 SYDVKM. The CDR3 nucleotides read TGTGCCAGCAGCCACCGAGGGGGAGATTACGAGCAGTACTTC. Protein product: CASSHRGGDYEQYF.

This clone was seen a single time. The CDR3 nucleotides read TGTGCCAGTAGTATTCAAGGGGCAGGGGACAAAGAGACCCAGTACTTC. Translated: CASSIQGAGDKETQYF. The chain couples TRBV19 to TRBJ2-5, with D tentatively TRBD1 (6 bases). CDR1 and CDR2 from the germline V gene are LNHDA and SQIVND (reference sequence). The CDR3 totals 16 residues. Trimming removed 3 bases from V and 3 bases from J, with 17 bases in between.

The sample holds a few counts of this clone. CDR3: CASSQVGGPNYGYTF. The CDR3 DNA sequence: TGTGCCAGCAGCCAAGTCGGCGGGCCTAACTATGGCTACACCTTC. The chain joins TRBV3-1 (or the pseudogene TRBV3-2) to TRBJ1-2; D gene ambiguous. There are 15 residues in the CDR3. Germline CDR1 and CDR2: LGHDT and YNNKEL (reference sequence). V shed 1 base and J shed 0 bases, with 9 bases lying between them.

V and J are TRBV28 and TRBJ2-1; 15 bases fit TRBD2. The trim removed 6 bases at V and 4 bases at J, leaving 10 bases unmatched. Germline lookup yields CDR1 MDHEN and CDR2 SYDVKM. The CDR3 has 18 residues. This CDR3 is CASSRSGGLAGGYNEQFF. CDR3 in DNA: TGTGCCAGCAGCCGTTCAGGGGGACTAGCGGGGGGATACAATGAGCAGTTCTTC.

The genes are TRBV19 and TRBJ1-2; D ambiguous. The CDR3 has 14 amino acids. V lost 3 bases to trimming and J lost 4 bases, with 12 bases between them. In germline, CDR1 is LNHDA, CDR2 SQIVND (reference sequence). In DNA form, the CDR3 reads TGTGCCAGTAGTATGGCAGGCCTACCCTATGGCTACACCTTC. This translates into CASSMAGLPYGYTF.

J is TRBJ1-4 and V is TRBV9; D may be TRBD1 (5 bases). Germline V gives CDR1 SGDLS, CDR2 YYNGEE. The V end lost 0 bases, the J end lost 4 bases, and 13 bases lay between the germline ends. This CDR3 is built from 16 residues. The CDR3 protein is CASSVGIGTNNEKLFF. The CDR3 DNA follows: TGTGCCAGCAGCGTAGGGATCGGGACTAATAATGAAAAACTGTTTTTT.

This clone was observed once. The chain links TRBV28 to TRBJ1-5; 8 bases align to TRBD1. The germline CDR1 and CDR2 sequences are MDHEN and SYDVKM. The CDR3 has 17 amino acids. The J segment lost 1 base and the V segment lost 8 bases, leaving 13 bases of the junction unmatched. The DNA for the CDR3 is TGTGCCAGCCTAAAGCGAGGACAGGGATGGAGCAATCAGCCCCAGCATTTT. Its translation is CASLKRGQGWSNQPQHF.

The CDR3 DNA follows: TGTGCCAGCAAGAGGACAGGGGCCATGAACACTGAAGCTTTCTTT. Residues: CASKRTGAMNTEAFF. The chain combines TRBV27 with TRBJ1-1, with 9 bases matching TRBD1. The CDR3 has 15 residues. The V gene's germline CDR1 is MNHEY and CDR2 SMNVEV (reference sequence). Germline trimming cut 7 bases from V and 0 bases from J; bases unmatched to any gene: 6.

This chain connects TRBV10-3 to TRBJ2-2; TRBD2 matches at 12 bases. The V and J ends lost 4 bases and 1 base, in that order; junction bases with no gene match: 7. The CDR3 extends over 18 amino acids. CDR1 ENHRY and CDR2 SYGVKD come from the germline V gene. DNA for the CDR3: TGTGCCATCAGTGGTTCGACTAGCGGGGGACTGAACACCGGGGAGCTGTTTTTT. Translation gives CAISGSTSGGLNTGELFF.

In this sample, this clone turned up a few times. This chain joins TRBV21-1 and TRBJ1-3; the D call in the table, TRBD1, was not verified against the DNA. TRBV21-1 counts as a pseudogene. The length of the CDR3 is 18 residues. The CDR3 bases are TGTGCCAGCAGCTTCCGGGACAGGCGGATAAACTCTGGAAACACCATATATTTT. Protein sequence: CASSFRDRRINSGNTIYF.

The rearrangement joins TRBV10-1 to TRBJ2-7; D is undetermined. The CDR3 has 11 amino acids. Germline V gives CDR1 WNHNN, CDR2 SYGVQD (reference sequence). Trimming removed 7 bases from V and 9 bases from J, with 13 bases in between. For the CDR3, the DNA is TGCGCCAGCATCGTGCCATCGGGGCAGTACTTC. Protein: CASIVPSGQYF.

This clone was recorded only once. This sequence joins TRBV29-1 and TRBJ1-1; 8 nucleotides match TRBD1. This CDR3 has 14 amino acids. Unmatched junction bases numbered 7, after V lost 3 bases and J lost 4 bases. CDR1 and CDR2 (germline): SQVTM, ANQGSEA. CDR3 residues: CSVDTGGRSTEAFF. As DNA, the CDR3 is TGCAGCGTTGACACAGGGGGGCGAAGCACTGAAGCTTTCTTT.

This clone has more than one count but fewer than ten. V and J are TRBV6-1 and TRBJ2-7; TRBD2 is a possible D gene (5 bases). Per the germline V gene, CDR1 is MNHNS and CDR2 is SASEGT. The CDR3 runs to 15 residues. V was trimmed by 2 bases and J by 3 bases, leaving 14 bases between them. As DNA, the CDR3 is TGTGCCAGCAGTGAACCGGGATGGAGATACTACGAGCAGTACGTC. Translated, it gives CASSEPGWRYYEQYV.

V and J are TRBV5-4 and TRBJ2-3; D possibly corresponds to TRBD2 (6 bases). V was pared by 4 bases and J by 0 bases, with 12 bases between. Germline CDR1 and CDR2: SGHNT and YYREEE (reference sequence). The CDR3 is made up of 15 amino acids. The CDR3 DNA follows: TGTGCCAGCAGCGGTTTAGCGGAAAGCACAGATACGCAGTATTTT. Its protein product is CASSGLAESTDTQYF.

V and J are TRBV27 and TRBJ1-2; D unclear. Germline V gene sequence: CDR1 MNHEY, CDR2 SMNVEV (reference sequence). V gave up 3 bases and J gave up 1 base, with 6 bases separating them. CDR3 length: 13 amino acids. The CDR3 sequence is CASSLNSNYGYTF. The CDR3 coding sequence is TGTGCCAGCAGTTTGAACAGTAACTATGGCTACACCTTC.

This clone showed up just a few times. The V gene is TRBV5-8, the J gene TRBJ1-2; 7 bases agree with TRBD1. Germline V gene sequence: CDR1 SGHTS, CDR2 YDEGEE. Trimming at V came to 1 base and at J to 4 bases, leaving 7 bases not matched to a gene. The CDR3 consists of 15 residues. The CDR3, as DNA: TGTGCCAGCAGCTTGACTCGACAGGGACGCTATGGCTACACCTTC. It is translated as CASSLTRQGRYGYTF.

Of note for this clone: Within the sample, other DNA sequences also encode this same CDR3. The CDR3 nucleotides read TGTGCCAGTAGTCCTCGTGGAGGGGGCAATCAGCCCCAGCATTTT. It specifies CASSPRGGGNQPQHF. J is TRBJ1-5 and V is TRBV19, with a possible D match to TRBD1 (5 bases). Germline CDR1 is LNHDA and CDR2 is SQIVND (reference sequence). The CDR3 extends over 15 amino acids. The V gene lost 5 bases and the J gene lost 2 bases, with 13 bases spanning the gap.

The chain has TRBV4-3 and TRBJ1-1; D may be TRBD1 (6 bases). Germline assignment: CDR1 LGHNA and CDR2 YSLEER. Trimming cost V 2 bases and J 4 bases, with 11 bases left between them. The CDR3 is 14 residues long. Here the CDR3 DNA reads TGCGCCAGCAGCCAAACAGGGTTGGGCACTGAAGCTTTCTTT. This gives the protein CASSQTGLGTEAFF.